One and the same sample provided the 20 T cell receptor beta chains below, sequenced in a study of cytomegalovirus exposure and HLA in healthy donors. The PCR contained 60 Vbeta and 13 Jbeta primers. The assay was immunoSEQ multiplex PCR, and TCRdb's table has in-frame clones only and misses some. The sample has around 140,000 clones; approximately 85% are singletons. The sequencing input was PBMCs. The receptor set was obtained from a woman aged 35 to 49 in good health and CMV-seronegative.

The J gene is TRBJ1-5, the V gene TRBV4-1, with D tentatively TRBD1 (5 bases). The CDR3 loop spans 16 amino acids. The V gene's germline CDR1 is MGHRA and CDR2 YSYEKL. V was shortened by 0 bases and J by 7 bases, with 16 bases between the two germline ends. In DNA, the CDR3 is TGCGCCAGCAGCCAAGAAGGGCAGGGTGGATGGCAGCCCCAGCATTTT. Protein product: CASSQEGQGGWQPQHF.

This sequence joins TRBV5-6 and TRBJ2-1; TRBD1 matches 9 bases. This CDR3 has 15 residues. Germline-derived CDR1 and CDR2 are SGHDT and YYEEEE. V dropped 5 bases and J dropped 4; count of bases not matched to a gene: 7. This CDR3 reads CASSPRDRDYNEQFF. The DNA of the CDR3 is TGTGCCAGCAGTCCCCGGGACAGGGATTACAATGAGCAGTTCTTC.

This clone was detected once. The rearrangement joins TRBV6-1 to TRBJ1-5; a weak D match, TRBD1 (6 bases). CDR1 is MNHNS, CDR2 SASEGT, per germline. This CDR3 comprises 14 residues. V shed 8 bases and J shed 7 bases, with 18 bases lying between them. The CDR3 spells CASEGVQGGQPQHF. Here the CDR3 DNA reads TGTGCCAGCGAAGGAGTACAGGGTGGACAGCCCCAGCATTTT.

This chain joins TRBV29-1 and TRBJ1-3; D ambiguous. The CDR3 consists of 16 residues. Trimming took 2 bases from V and 0 from J, leaving 14 bases between them. The germline V gene has CDR1 SQVTM and CDR2 ANQGSEA. Here the CDR3 reads CSVETAYSGSGNTIYF. The DNA for the CDR3 is TGCAGCGTTGAAACGGCCTACTCAGGCTCTGGAAACACCATATATTTT.

This sequence joins TRBV6-1 and TRBJ1-4; D gene unclear. The V and J ends lost 6 bases and 13 bases respectively, with 15 bases between them. The CDR3 is made up of 12 amino acids. Germline V lookup: CDR1 MNHNS, CDR2 SASEGT. In DNA, the CDR3 is TGTGCCAGCAGCCCGGGGATAACCAGACTGTTTTTT. Amino acid sequence: CASSPGITRLFF.

The gene calls are TRBV27 and TRBJ2-5; TRBD1 agrees at 8 bases. CDR1 and CDR2 (germline): MNHEY, SMNVEV (reference sequence). The CDR3 extends over 15 amino acids. The V gene end was trimmed by 4 bases and the J gene end by 4 bases; junction bases not matched to a gene: 8. CDR3 protein: CASSSADRAPETQYF. CDR3 sequence (DNA): TGTGCCAGCAGTTCCGCGGACAGGGCCCCAGAGACCCAGTACTTC.

The rearrangement joins TRBV27 to TRBJ2-1; no firm D call. Trimming removed 2 bases at V and 3 bases at J, with 17 bases between. CDR1 and CDR2 (germline): MNHEY, SMNVEV (reference sequence). This CDR3 comprises 17 residues. The CDR3 DNA sequence: TGTGCCAGCAGTTTAGAGTTAAGGAGCACCAGCTACAATGAGCAGTTCTTC. Translated: CASSLELRSTSYNEQFF.

Worth noting for this clone: The germline gene is not matched at one end of the junction; a read error may be the cause. CDR3 coding DNA: TGTTCCAGCAGCCCGCGGGACTATTCCTACGAGCAGTACTTC. Translation gives CSSSPRDYSYEQYF. The rearrangement links TRBV7-9 to TRBJ2-7; 7 nucleotides match TRBD2. The CDR3 is 14 amino acids. Per germline, CDR1 SEHNR and CDR2 FQNEAQ (reference sequence).

CDR3 protein: CASSPISKAYNEQFF. CDR3 nucleotide sequence: TGTGCCAGCAGCCCAATTAGTAAAGCCTACAATGAGCAGTTCTTC. V gene TRBV7-9 combines with J gene TRBJ2-1; D is unresolved. The CDR3 contains 15 residues. V lost 5 bases, J lost 2 bases, and 13 bases lay in between. Germline assignment: CDR1 SEHNR and CDR2 FQNEAQ (reference sequence).

In regard to this clone: The germline gene is not matched at one end of the junction; a read error may be the cause. V gene TRBV9 combines with J gene TRBJ2-2, with D possibly being TRBD2 (5 bases). The CDR3 is 15 amino acids. CDR1 SGDLS and CDR2 YYNGEE come from the germline V gene. DNA of the CDR3: TGTGCCAGCAGCGTAAGTCCGACTAACAACGGGGAGCTGTTTTTT. This codes for CASSVSPTNNGELFF.

The J gene is TRBJ2-7, the V gene TRBV27, with a weak D call TRBD2 (5 bases). Germline V lookup: CDR1 MNHEY, CDR2 SMNVEV (reference sequence). The CDR3 totals 14 residues. Trimming cost V 5 bases and J 2 bases, with 13 bases left between them. For the CDR3, the DNA is TGTGCCAGCAGTCCGGAGGATTTAACCTACGAGCAGTACTTC. It translates to CASSPEDLTYEQYF.

This chain connects TRBV27 to TRBJ2-5; D call uncertain. Trimming removed 6 bases at V and 3 bases at J, with 14 bases between. The CDR3 spans 14 residues. Germline values: CDR1 MNHEY, CDR2 SMNVEV (reference sequence). CDR3 DNA sequence: TGTGCCAGCAGCCTCGGATATGACAAAGAGACCCAGTACTTC. Translating gives CASSLGYDKETQYF.

The chain is built from TRBV7-9 and TRBJ1-1; TRBD1 matches at 7 bases. The J segment lost 6 bases and the V segment lost 5 bases, leaving 0 bases of the junction unmatched. The germline V gene encodes CDR1 SEHNR and CDR2 FQNEAQ (reference sequence). This CDR3 is 11 amino acids long. CDR3 DNA: TGTGCCAGCAGCAGGGGGCCTGAAGCTTTCTTT. Protein: CASSRGPEAFF.

This clone was detected only a few times. The CDR3 loop is CASSYSIIGGGPEAFF. The DNA of the CDR3 is TGTGCCAGCAGTTACTCTATTATAGGTGGAGGGCCTGAAGCTTTCTTT. This chain uses TRBV6-6 with TRBJ1-1; D gene unclear. Germline values: CDR1 MNHNY, CDR2 SVGAGI (reference sequence). V lost 0 bases and J 6 bases, leaving 17 bases between the germline ends. The CDR3 sequence is 16 residues long.

V and J are TRBV11-2 and TRBJ2-1; tentative D call: TRBD2 (5 bases). This CDR3 is built from 13 residues. Germline V gives CDR1 SGHAT, CDR2 FQNNGV. V was cut by 3 bases and J by 9 bases, with 12 bases left in between. For the CDR3, the DNA is TGTGCCAGCAGCTTGGTAGGAGGAGCTGAGCAGTTCTTC. Encoded protein: CASSLVGGAEQFF.

J is TRBJ2-5 and V is TRBV7-9, with a weak D call TRBD2 (5 bases). Trimming took 5 bases from V and 2 from J, leaving 12 bases between them. The CDR3 contains 14 residues. Germline CDR1 and CDR2: SEHNR and FQNEAQ (reference sequence). CDR3 sequence: CASSVQSGQETQYF. The CDR3 DNA reads as TGTGCCAGCAGCGTCCAGAGCGGACAAGAGACCCAGTACTTC.

With respect to this clone: An end of the junction differs from the germline gene, which may be a read error. This chain connects TRBV7-9 to TRBJ2-5; D perhaps matches TRBD2 (5 bases). The CDR3 extends over 17 amino acids. CDR1 and CDR2 (germline): SEHNR, FQNEAQ (reference sequence). DNA for the CDR3: TGTTCCAGCAGCCCGACCCTGGACTGGCAGTTGTTGGAGACCCAGTACTTC. Translated: CSSSPTLDWQLLETQYF.

The rearrangement uses TRBV5-1 and TRBJ1-2; 8 positions match TRBD1. The germline V gene has CDR1 SGHRS and CDR2 YFSETQ. The CDR3 spans 14 residues. V shed 4 bases, J shed 4 bases, and the junction held 6 bases outside the gene matches. Written as DNA, the CDR3 is TGCGCCAGCAGCCCAGGACAGGGCGGCTATGGCTACACCTTC. Translating gives CASSPGQGGYGYTF.

Only one count was recorded for this clone. A junction end diverges from the germline sequence, so it may reflect a read error. The chain joins TRBV7-9 to TRBJ2-7, with 8 bases aligning to TRBD2. The CDR3 consists of 14 residues. Germline-derived CDR1 and CDR2 are SEHNR and FQNEAQ (reference sequence). The CDR3 is CSSSLGWREDEQYF. The DNA for the CDR3 is TGTTCCAGCAGCTTGGGTTGGCGGGAGGACGAGCAGTACTTC.

J is TRBJ2-3 and V is TRBV30; D is unresolved. With 2 bases removed from V and 0 bases from J, the gap between germline ends came to 6 bases. The CDR3 sequence is 13 residues long. From germline, CDR1 is GTSNPN and CDR2 SVGIG (reference sequence). The CDR3 nucleotides are TGTGCCTGGAGTTTGCTAAGCACAGATACGCAGTATTTT. This gives the protein CAWSLLSTDTQYF.